This TCR beta chain was profiled in a study of cytomegalovirus exposure and HLA in healthy donors (TCRdb year 2017). About the study as a whole: An earlier analysis of about 560 of the donors reported about 280 Gb of sequence data and roughly 120 million unique TCR beta sequences obtained from about 179 million T cells. Roughly 300 gigabases of sequencing data and approximately 91 million unique TCR sequences made up an early release that covered approximately 620 HLA-typed donors. The study was designed to test whether signatures of past pathogen exposure could be identified by cataloging public T cell receptors. Using immunosequencing, the study profiled T cell repertoires from about 610 subjects and related those repertoires to cytomegalovirus serostatus. Five DR-DQ haplotypes were treated as single units for association and clustering because of strong linkage in the cohort. High-throughput TCR immunosequencing, statistical association of individual TCRs with disease status, and machine learning were combined to predict cytomegalovirus infection status. Besides the first cohort of roughly 640 subjects, a separate validation cohort made up of over 100 different subjects was used. Among about 400 genotyped donors of the cohort, an average of roughly 230,000 unique TCR beta nucleotide sequences was sequenced per donor, of which about 18% were non-productive. The genetic ancestry cluster associated with self-reported Caucasian donors included 80% to 90% of the roughly 360 genotyped donors. A later analysis re-examined previously published TCR beta repertoires from 610 or so donors and added high-resolution HLA genotyping to investigate patterns of TCR occurrence. Class I and class II HLA loci were covered by the typing at four-digit resolution. An earlier analysis of about 620 of the donors applied high-throughput TCR beta sequencing to assess whether each TCR beta V gene segment acted as functional or pseudogenic. Every discovery cohort repertoire had been produced on one sequencing platform. Genome-wide SNP genotypes for about three fifths of the roughly 670 donors were used in a later genetic analysis, which treated that subset as a discovery cohort. The number of donors typed differed by locus, with roughly 620-630 for A, B, C, DRB1 and DQB1, about 500 for DQA1, about 610 for DPA1, and approximately 470 for DPB1. Donor age, sex, ethnicity and CMV serostatus were compiled alongside the repertoire data. The later analysis used no new phenotypic data to find candidate immune exposures, relying instead on TCR beta sequences and their occurrence across donors.

This clone was recorded a few times. Its specific antigen is unknown. Within one base of it there is no much larger clone, and no base qualities were kept. Library prep was done by the immunoSEQ multiplex PCR assay. A mixture of 60 forward primers for TCR Vbeta segments and 13 reverse primers for TCR Jbeta segments was used in the multiplex PCR. Amplification of the CDR3 region of rearranged TCR beta genes was performed with a multiplex PCR assay on genomic DNA. Amplified TCR beta libraries were sequenced as 87-base-pair reads on the Illumina HiSeq System. The paper's processing steps were these. Across the 670 or so repertoires, a later analysis counted some 80 million unique TCR beta chains, around 11 million of which were shared by at least two donors. A nearest-neighbor algorithm error-corrected the raw reads and collapsed the reads into unique sequences, merging closely related sequences to remove PCR and sequencing errors. CDR3 sequences were aligned to IMGT reference sequences to assign V, D and J gene segments. For a sequence to be retained, at least a six-nucleotide match to both a V gene segment and a J gene segment was required. Rearrangements were classified as productive when the CDR3 lacked stop codons and remained in frame with V and J, and all other rearrangements were classified as non-productive. CDR3 was defined by IMGT convention, running from the second conserved V-encoded cysteine to the conserved J-encoded phenylalanine. Sequences without an unambiguous match to a single V gene segment were excluded from the earlier analysis of 450 to 750 of the donors. An earlier analysis of approximately 590 of the donors called V segments functional above 56.7% productive rearrangements and segregating when the between-donor standard deviation exceeded 5%. A statistical classification framework was developed to diagnose cytomegalovirus status using the catalog of TCR beta chain sequences. In a later analysis, TCR nucleotide sequences were compared against IMGT/GENE-DB human TR gene sequences so that V and J genes could be assigned. Using the TCRdist pipeline, a later analysis assigned CDR3 sequences along with most-parsimonious VDJ recombination scenarios. A later analysis defined each TCR beta chain by its CDR3 amino acid sequence plus V-gene family, and excluded reads lacking a unique V-gene family. In a later analysis, 500 to 700 highly shared, low-generation-probability nucleotide sequences were removed to address suspected cross-contamination and a sequencing artifact. In a later analysis, a clonal expansion index was calculated for each public chain from normalized within-repertoire ranks of inferred template counts. In a later analysis, generation probabilities were computed with a VDJ recombination model fitted to out-of-frame rearrangements, and the resulting probabilities were checked against IGoR. In a later analysis, hypergeometric tests were used to score TCR-TCR, TCR-HLA and TCR-CMV co-occurrence, with a repertoire-size bias correction applied to TCR pairs. In a later analysis, false discovery rates were estimated by permuting HLA or CMV assignments 20 times. In a later analysis, co-occurring TCRs were grouped with DBSCAN, and TCRdist sequence similarity was added when clustering was performed within HLA-allele-positive subsets. Repertoires with fewer than 30,000 or more than 120,000 public chains, plus five repertoires with anomalous nucleotide sharing, were excluded from co-occurrence clustering. TCRdb took over this immuneACCESS table, retaining in-frame rearrangements with V and J assigned. Such tables are incomplete; in checked studies, under half of the missing clones stem from an unresolved V gene, and the remainder is unexplained. D and trimming were read from the DNA, whereas the V and J calls and clone size are those reported in that table. A total of 60,000 to 95,000 clones appear in this sample, around 84% of them only once. The top ten clones comprise approximately 20% of the sample.

The full study reports these points: A further reported finding was that TCR beta sequences accurately predicted the HLA-A and HLA-B alleles for most subjects in the first cohort. In an earlier analysis of more than 500 of the donors, most TCR beta V segments appeared in productive rearrangements about 87% or about 30% of the time, broadly matching IMGT annotations. A later analysis associated 15,000 or so TCR beta sequences with specific HLA alleles at a false discovery rate of 0.05. The authors suggested that the approach could potentially be extended to other disease states and immunological phenotypes. Because counts were too low, seventeen rarely observed V segments, including chromosome 9 orphons, were excluded from the earlier analysis of some 540 of the donors. According to a later genetic analysis, donors in an Asian-associated ancestry cluster had fewer N-insertions in productive TCRs than the approximately 610-donor mean. Linkage disequilibrium might explain the correlated functional status among segregating V segments, but an unknown experimental factor could not be excluded. A later analysis found that HLA-associated TCR beta chains were more clonally expanded and had lower generation probabilities than equally common non-associated chains. A few of the identified cytomegalovirus-associated TCR beta chains were confirmed in vitro to be specific for cytomegalovirus antigens. In a later analysis, the rate of TCR association differed among HLA loci, with DRB1 alleles having the most associated TCRs and HLA-C alleles having the fewest. Only TCR beta chains were sequenced in this cohort, and the absence of alpha or paired-chain data limited detectable features. Presence/absence analyses assumed roughly uniform sequencing depth across donors, an assumption that may not hold. The study listed 164 TCR beta chains as associated with cytomegalovirus. An association between a missense DCLRE1C variant and V-gene and J-gene trimming of TCR beta chains was found in a later genetic analysis and replicated in an independent cohort. According to a later analysis, most CMV-associated TCR beta chains appeared to be HLA-restricted, and the HLA associations seemed to be driven largely by CMV exposure. Several of the top co-occurrence clusters appeared to be linked to parvovirus B19, influenza, CMV and Epstein-Barr virus, according to a later analysis. Assigning TCR associations to individual alleles was difficult when HLA alleles, especially DR and DQ, strongly co-occurred. The sequencing pipeline was judged likely to have produced a cluster of highly shared sequence variants as a technical artifact. The classifier was reported to diagnose cytomegalovirus status with high specificity and sensitivity in both the original cohort and the validation cohort. HLA typing was unavailable for some donors at each locus, so association tests used only the typed subset. CMV serostatus was the only immune exposure information available for the cohort. Most TCR sequences were seen in very few donors, while some public TCRs were found in many individuals. The 87-base-pair reads could not distinguish some IMGT-functional V segments, including TRBV6-2 and TRBV6-3, so those segments were excluded.

Deletion took 7 bases off V and 3 bases off J, with a span of 15 bases between the germline ends. Inclusive of the bounding cysteine and phenylalanine, the CDR3 is 14 residues long. Of all the DNA, just the CDR3 is kept, 42 bases in frame from base 1. The germline V gene yields SGHTA for CDR1 and FQGNSA for CDR2. The cohort comprised some 730 healthy bone marrow donors. All cohort members were sampled while nominally healthy, although unrecorded immune exposures were likely present. The donor was CMV seropositive and belonged to the group of 250 to 300 seropositive cohort members. A peripheral blood sample was provided by each donor, and peripheral blood mononuclear cells were used for TCR beta sequencing. The Qiagen DNeasy Blood Extraction Kit was used to extract genomic DNA from the blood cell samples.

The chain was built from TRBV7-2 and TRBJ1-1, with no reliable assignment of the D segment. This TCR was recovered from a man between 65 and 85 years old in good health and CMV-seropositive. The sequenced sample was PBMCs. The DNA reads as follows: TGTGCCAGCACCTCGACCGGAGGGTACACTGAAGCTTTCTTT. Its translation is CASTSTGGYTEAFF.